A single sample gave rise to the 19 T cell receptor beta chains below, sequenced in a study of control samples from healthy donors and cancer patients. Clones were read by immunoSEQ multiplex PCR, and TCRdb kept only the in-frame ones, dropping some. The sample records some 77,000 clones, 85% to 90% being singletons. The source material was blood. Receptors were obtained from a woman in her sixties or seventies in good health.

CDR3 nucleotide sequence: TGTGCCAGTAGTAGCCCGGACAGGGGTAACTATGGCTACACCTTC. This translates into CASSSPDRGNYGYTF. This rearrangement joins TRBV19 to TRBJ1-2, with 9 bases lining up with TRBD1. The V segment lost 4 bases and the J segment 1 base; nucleotides outside the gene matches: 4. The germline V gene encodes CDR1 LNHDA and CDR2 SQIVND (reference sequence). The CDR3 length is 15 residues.

This chain links TRBV19 with TRBJ2-2, with 7 bases lining up with TRBD1. The V segment lost 6 bases and the J segment 6 bases; nucleotides outside the gene matches: 4. From germline, CDR1 is LNHDA and CDR2 SQIVND (reference sequence). The CDR3 has 13 residues. The CDR3 spells CASRLGQSGELFF. In DNA form, the CDR3 reads TGTGCCAGTAGGCTGGGACAGTCCGGGGAGCTGTTTTTT.

The genes are TRBV28 and TRBJ1-2; possibly TRBD1 for D (6 bases). There are 15 residues in the CDR3. Germline CDR1 and CDR2: MDHEN and SYDVKM. V shed 5 bases and J shed 4 bases, with 17 bases lying between them. The CDR3 protein is CASSRMDRFLYGYTF. The CDR3 region has the DNA TGTGCCAGCAGTAGAATGGACAGATTTCTCTATGGCTACACCTTC.

V and J are TRBV4-2 and TRBJ2-5, with TRBD1 matching over 7 bases. The CDR3 loop spans 16 amino acids. Trimming cost V 2 bases and J 3 bases; bases outside gene matches: 9. Per germline, CDR1 LGHNA and CDR2 YNFKEQ. The CDR3: CASSQWPGGSEETQYF. The CDR3 region has the DNA TGTGCCAGCAGCCAATGGCCAGGGGGAAGTGAAGAGACCCAGTACTTC.

The CDR3 loop reads CASSTTGGEQYF. CDR3 sequence (DNA): TGTGCCAGCAGTACCACAGGGGGCGAGCAGTACTTC. This chain joins TRBV6-5 and TRBJ2-7; 8 bases map to TRBD1. This CDR3 contains 12 residues. The germline V gene has CDR1 MNHEY and CDR2 SVGAGI. J gave up 6 bases and V 5 bases, and 3 bases lay outside the gene matches.

The rearrangement uses TRBV6-7 and TRBJ1-2, with D hard to call. TRBV6-7 is annotated as an ORF whose role is uncertain. CDR3 length equals 11 residues. V dropped 8 bases and J dropped 4 bases, with 8 bases sitting between them. This chain's CDR3 is CASLLTYGYTF. The CDR3 region has the DNA TGTGCCAGCCTCCTTACCTATGGCTACACCTTC.

The rearrangement links TRBV5-4 to TRBJ1-1, with D maybe TRBD1 (5 bases). The V end lost 0 bases, the J end lost 3 bases, and 12 bases lay between the germline ends. Germline assignment: CDR1 SGHNT and CDR2 YYREEE (reference sequence). The CDR3 is made up of 15 amino acids. CDR3 in amino acids: CASSLAGAGDTEAFF. CDR3 sequence (DNA): TGTGCCAGCAGCTTGGCCGGGGCTGGCGACACTGAAGCTTTCTTT.

The rearrangement joins TRBV18 to TRBJ2-1; no clear D gene. V lost 2 bases to trimming and J lost 3 bases, with 8 bases between them. The CDR3 totals 14 residues. Germline V gives CDR1 KGHSH, CDR2 LQKENI. The CDR3 region has the DNA TGTGCCAGCTCACCAGGCGGCGACTACAATGAGCAGTTCTTC. It yields the protein CASSPGGDYNEQFF.

The chain uses TRBV28 and TRBJ1-2; 9 nucleotides agree with TRBD1. CDR3 length: 15 residues. With 1 base clipped from V and 8 bases from J, the junction kept 8 bases outside the gene matches. Germline CDR1 is MDHEN and CDR2 is SYDVKM. CDR3 in amino acids: CASSLFLQGARGYTF. In DNA, the CDR3 is TGTGCCAGCAGTTTATTTTTACAGGGGGCTAGAGGCTACACCTTC.

The chain uses TRBV7-9 and TRBJ2-7, with D possibly being TRBD2 (6 bases). With the DNA end fitting TRBJ2-1 better, the J assignment may be wrong. The CDR3 is 15 residues long. The germline gives CDR1 SEHNR, CDR2 FQNEAQ (reference sequence). CDR3 region: CASSLSVRRENEQFF. The CDR3 region has the DNA TGTGCCAGCAGCTTAAGCGTCCGGAGGGAAAATGAGCAGTTCTTC.

The V and J genes are TRBV4-3 and TRBJ2-1; 11 nucleotides agree with TRBD2. The CDR3 contains 16 residues. From germline, CDR1 is LGHNA and CDR2 YSLEER. The ends lost 1 base at V and 5 bases at J; junction bases unmatched: 4. The CDR3 loop reads CASSQGGTSGHNEQFF. The CDR3, as DNA: TGCGCCAGCAGCCAAGGGGGGACTAGCGGACACAATGAGCAGTTCTTC.

This chain connects TRBV28 to TRBJ2-1; TRBD2 matches at 7 bases. Germline V gene sequence: CDR1 MDHEN, CDR2 SYDVKM. The trim removed 7 bases at V and 8 bases at J, leaving 8 bases unmatched. The CDR3 length is 13 residues. CDR3 bases: TGTGCCAGCATGGAACTAGCGTCATATGAGCAGTTCTTC. Amino acid sequence: CASMELASYEQFF.

V and J are TRBV7-2 and TRBJ1-2, with 7 bases fitting TRBD1. Per the germline V gene, CDR1 is SGHTA and CDR2 is FQGNSA. V shed 1 base and J 4 bases; nucleotides not matched to a gene: 9. The CDR3 sequence is 16 residues long. CDR3 nucleotides: TGTGCCAGCAGCTTAGAAACAGGGGTATCTAGCTATGGCTACACCTTC. This codes for CASSLETGVSSYGYTF.

The CDR3 DNA sequence: TGTGCCAGCAGCTTAGGCCTAGCGGACGAGCAGTTCTTC. This codes for CASSLGLADEQFF. The rearrangement links TRBV7-6 to TRBJ2-1; 7 bases align to TRBD2. Per germline, CDR1 SGHVS and CDR2 FNYEAQ. Trimming at V came to 1 base and at J to 10 bases, leaving 4 bases not matched to a gene. This CDR3 spans 13 amino acids.

V is TRBV5-4 and J is TRBJ1-1, with a possible D match to TRBD1 (6 bases). V was cut by 3 bases and J by 0 bases, with 12 bases left in between. Looked up from germline, CDR1 is SGHNT and CDR2 is YYREEE (reference sequence). CDR3 length equals 15 residues. CDR3: CASSSGGALNTEAFF. For the CDR3, the DNA is TGTGCCAGCAGCTCCGGGGGGGCCTTGAACACTGAAGCTTTCTTT.

The gene calls are TRBV7-9 and TRBJ1-4, with a weak D call TRBD1 (5 bases). This CDR3 contains 15 residues. Germline assignment: CDR1 SEHNR and CDR2 FQNEAQ (reference sequence). Trimming left V 5 bases short and J 5 bases short, with 15 bases between. The CDR3 DNA is TGTGCCAGCAGCGGGGGACGGGCGTTCAATGAAAAACTGTTTTTT. This encodes CASSGGRAFNEKLFF. The whole variable domain, remainder taken from reference TRBV7-9 and TRBJ1-4, is DTGVSQNPRHKITKRGQNVTFRCDPISEHNRLYWYRQTLGQGPEFLTYFQNEAQLEKSRLLSDRFSAERPKGSFSTLEIQRTEQGDSAMYLCASSGGRAFNEKLFFGSGTQLSVL.

V gene TRBV5-6 combines with J gene TRBJ2-7; D gene ambiguous. The CDR3 has 13 amino acids. Germline-derived CDR1 and CDR2 are SGHDT and YYEEEE. Trimming cost V 0 bases and J 1 base, with 5 bases left between them. For the CDR3, the DNA is TGTGCCAGCAGCTTGGAAGCTTCCTACGAGCAGTACTTC. This translates into CASSLEASYEQYF. The complete variable domain, with remaining parts taken from reference TRBV5-6 and TRBJ2-7, reads DAGVTQSPTHLIKTRGQQVTLRCSPKSGHDTVSWYQQALGQGPQFIFQYYEEEERQRGNFPDRFSGHQFPNYSSELNVNALLLGDSALYLCASSLEASYEQYFGPGTRLTVT.

The rearrangement links TRBV4-2 to TRBJ2-6; D ambiguous. The germline CDR1 and CDR2 sequences are LGHNA and YNFKEQ. V lost 3 bases and J 0 bases, leaving 9 bases between the germline ends. The length of the CDR3 is 16 residues. In DNA form, the CDR3 reads TGTGCCAGCAGCCAGGTCATGGCCTCTGGGGCCAACGTCCTGACTTTC. The encoded protein is CASSQVMASGANVLTF.

This clone showed up just a few times. Other DNA variants within this sample encode the same CDR3. The chain uses TRBV5-1 and TRBJ1-5; 11 bases are shared with TRBD1. Germline CDR1 and CDR2: SGHRS and YFSETQ. This CDR3 is built from 14 residues. Trimming removed 3 bases from V and 7 bases from J; junction bases left unmatched: 3. CDR3 loop: CASSSGTGGQPQHF. The CDR3 nucleotides read TGCGCCAGCAGCTCCGGGACAGGGGGACAGCCCCAGCATTTT.